These 12 T cell receptor beta chains were all obtained from the same sample, sequenced in a study of B cell selection in AIRE deficiency. Sorting defined conventional CD4 T cells as CD4+CD127+. Method: immunoSEQ multiplex PCR; TCRdb's copy keeps in-frame clones and lacks some. The sample has some 25,000 clones, approximately 96% seen once. Material for sequencing was conventional CD4+ T cells sorted from PBMCs. Receptors originate from a human donor with AIRE deficiency.

This sequence joins TRBV5-4 and TRBJ2-3; 7 bases map to TRBD1. Germline CDR1 reads SGHNT; CDR2 reads YYREEE (reference sequence). The CDR3 is 16 amino acids. With 5 bases clipped from V and 0 bases from J, the junction kept 9 bases outside the gene matches. The CDR3 nucleotides are TGTGCCAGCAGACAGGACAGGATCTCTAGCACAGATACGCAGTATTTT. Translation: CASRQDRISSTDTQYF.

With regard to this clone: This specimen includes other DNA sequences encoding the same CDR3. The chain carries TRBV9 and TRBJ2-2, with TRBD1 matching 7 bases. The CDR3 totals 14 residues. The germline V gene encodes CDR1 SGDLS and CDR2 YYNGEE. The J segment lost 5 bases and the V segment lost 3 bases, leaving 4 bases of the junction unmatched. The CDR3 reads CASSAQGLTGELFF. The CDR3 bases are TGTGCCAGCAGCGCACAGGGGCTAACCGGGGAGCTGTTTTTT.

The chain combines TRBV27 with TRBJ1-1; D is perhaps TRBD1 (6 bases). This CDR3 is built from 14 residues. Germline V gene data show CDR1 as MNHEY and CDR2 as SMNVEV (reference sequence). V was cut by 6 bases and J by 4 bases, with 15 bases left in between. CDR3 region: CASRPLGQFTEAFF. The CDR3 DNA follows: TGTGCCAGCAGACCCTTAGGACAGTTCACTGAAGCTTTCTTT.

The chain employs TRBV4-2 and TRBJ2-2; 9 bases align to TRBD2. Unmatched junction bases numbered 8, after V lost 2 bases and J lost 4 bases. The CDR3 extends over 17 amino acids. The germline V gene encodes CDR1 LGHNA and CDR2 YNFKEQ. The CDR3 sequence is CASSQLSGSGTTGELFF. Here the CDR3 DNA reads TGTGCCAGCAGCCAACTTAGCGGGAGTGGTACCACCGGGGAGCTGTTTTTT.

The gene calls are TRBV2 and TRBJ2-1; the match to TRBD2 covers 10 bases. Germline CDR1 reads SNHLY; CDR2 reads FYNNEI. This CDR3 comprises 17 residues. V trimming: 6 bases; J trimming: 8 bases; junction bases outside the gene matches: 16. CDR3 region: CASREFLAGALGDEQFF. The CDR3 coding sequence is TGTGCCAGCAGAGAATTTCTAGCGGGAGCCCTTGGAGATGAGCAGTTCTTC.

A few counts support this clone. J is TRBJ1-3 and V is TRBV7-2; no firm D call. Trimming cost V 2 bases and J 0 bases, with 8 bases left between them. Germline V gene sequence: CDR1 SGHTA, CDR2 FQGNSA. There are 15 residues in the CDR3. CDR3 DNA: TGTGCCAGCAGCTTAACGGCGGCCTCTGGAAACACCATATATTTT. Amino acid sequence: CASSLTAASGNTIYF.

The chain links TRBV29-1 to TRBJ1-2; D is uncertain. The germline CDR1 and CDR2 sequences are SQVTM and ANQGSEA. The CDR3 is 13 amino acids. Trimming took off 3 bases at V and 4 bases at J, with 12 bases between the two ends. CDR3 nucleotide sequence: TGCAGCGTTGAGATTGGGGATGGCTATGGCTACACCTTC. Protein sequence: CSVEIGDGYGYTF.

This chain uses TRBV5-4 with TRBJ1-2; D not certain. V was trimmed by 4 bases and J by 1 base, leaving 11 bases between them. CDR3 length: 14 residues. The germline V gene has CDR1 SGHNT and CDR2 YYREEE (reference sequence). The CDR3 DNA follows: TGTGCCAGCAGCCCTGACTTGTTTAACTATGGCTACACCTTC. Amino acid sequence: CASSPDLFNYGYTF.

The rearrangement uses TRBV29-1 and TRBJ1-1; no clear D gene. Trimming took 8 bases from V and 1 from J, leaving 11 bases between them. This CDR3 comprises 12 residues. Germline values: CDR1 SQVTM, CDR2 ANQGSEA. The CDR3 nucleotides read TGCAGCTACAAACGTGGGAACACTGAAGCTTTCTTT. Encoded protein: CSYKRGNTEAFF.

This clone occurred once. This sequence joins TRBV18 and TRBJ2-1, with TRBD2 matching over 10 bases. The CDR3 is made up of 16 amino acids. Trimming took 3 bases from V and 8 from J; bases not matched to a gene: 10. Germline V CDR1 and CDR2: KGHSH, LQKENI. The CDR3 loop is CASSPPGLAFSDEQFF. The CDR3 nucleotides are TGTGCCAGCTCACCGCCGGGACTAGCGTTTAGCGATGAGCAGTTCTTC.

This rearrangement joins TRBV5-1 to TRBJ1-6; D call uncertain. Trimming removed 4 bases from V and 9 bases from J, with 11 bases in between. The CDR3 covers 13 residues. Germline CDR1 reads SGHRS; CDR2 reads YFSETQ. The CDR3 region is CASSTPSTSPLHF. In DNA form, the CDR3 reads TGCGCCAGCAGCACCCCTTCAACTTCACCCCTCCACTTT.

This sequence joins TRBV27 and TRBJ2-1, with TRBD2 identical over 10 bases. V was clipped by 1 base and J by 2 bases; unmatched bases: 5. CDR3 size: 17 residues. CDR1 is MNHEY, CDR2 SMNVEV, per germline (reference sequence). The CDR3 loop reads CASSLFGTSATYNEQFF. The DNA for the CDR3 is TGTGCCAGCAGTTTATTTGGGACTAGCGCTACCTACAATGAGCAGTTCTTC.